The sequence of this T cell receptor (beta chain) was determined in a study of T cell responses to AZD1222 COVID-19 vaccine. On the study more broadly: Combined were second doses at about 4 or about 12 weeks.

The CDR3 runs to 15 residues. With 5 bases clipped from V and 6 bases from J, the junction kept 12 bases outside the gene matches. In germline, CDR1 is SGHTA, CDR2 FQGNSA. The protocol was immunoSEQ multiplex PCR, while the TCRdb copy is restricted to in-frame clones and leaves out a portion. The sample shows some 120,000 clones, around nine tenths of them seen only once. The receptor was derived from an adult in good health. The chain employs TRBV7-2 and TRBJ2-7; TRBD2 aligns across 8 bases. The starting material was peripheral blood, obtained on day 0 of AZD1222 vaccination. CDR3 DNA sequence: TGTGCCAGCAGCAAGATTGTAAGCGGGAGTCCCGAGCAGTACTTC. It specifies CASSKIVSGSPEQYF. The variable domain in full, with the rest retrieved from reference TRBV7-2 and TRBJ2-7, is GAGVSQSPSNKVTEKGKDVELRCDPISGHTALYWYRQSLGQGLEFLIYFQGNSAPDKSGLPSDRFSAERTGGSVSTLTIQRTQQEDSAVYLCASSKIVSGSPEQYFGPGTRLTVT.